The clone carrying this TCR beta chain appeared a few times. Its target is unknown. Constant-segment-primed 5'RACE gave TCR alpha and TCR beta cDNA libraries with sample barcodes and UMIs. Via MiXCR, TCRdb re-called the 5' RACE reads, giving one row per CDR3 protein. Of some 130,000 distinct CDR3 sequences in the sample, 16% were seen once. Trimming took 3 bases from V and 4 from J; bases not matched to a gene: 4. This CDR3 has 15 amino acids. The data were taken from a study of T-cell memory formation after mild COVID-19. Study at large: The two donors had largely donor-specific TCR clusters. Study results and limitations: Clones shrinking from day 15 to 85 showed even CD4/CD8 mixes; later expanders tilted CD4+. Second-wave clones that peaked on day 37 lacked confirmed SARS-CoV-2 specificity.

This receptor was taken from an adult woman who had mild COVID-19 (a few samples of this study predate the infection). Cell type and time point are not known. Sequencing was carried out using PBMCs or a T cell subset sorted from them (not recorded which). The rearrangement joins TRBV12-3 or TRBV12-4 to TRBJ1-3; 9 bases fit TRBD1. CDR3 loop: CASSLGQGSGNTIYF. CDR3 nucleotide sequence: TGTGCCAGCAGTTTGGGACAGGGTTCCGGAAACACCATATATTTT.